A single sample is the source of the 28 T cell receptor beta chains below, sequenced in a study of OX40 agonist ivuxolimab in advanced cancers. Clones were sequenced by immunoSEQ multiplex PCR, and TCRdb holds only the in-frame ones, with some missing. Among about 51,000 clones, around 77% were seen once, and the ten largest hold roughly 2%. This specimen consisted of CD4+ or CD8+ T cells sorted from blood, obtained in a trial of the OX40 agonist ivuxolimab. The receptors here all came from an adult with an advanced solid tumor such as melanoma, head and neck, liver or kidney cancer.

The CDR3 sequence: CASSQVWGQPQHF. DNA for the CDR3: TGCGCCAGCAGCCAAGTCTGGGGTCAGCCCCAGCATTTT. The chain links TRBV4-1 to TRBJ1-5; no reliable D call. The CDR3 sequence is 13 residues long. Deletions cut 1 base from V and 6 bases from J, with 7 bases between. Germline V gene lookup returns CDR1 MGHRA and CDR2 YSYEKL.

The V call is TRBV27, the J call TRBJ1-5; possibly TRBD1 for D (5 bases). CDR1 and CDR2 from the germline V gene are MNHEY and SMNVEV (reference sequence). Trimming removed 8 bases at V and 5 bases at J, with 13 bases between. The CDR3 contains 13 residues. The CDR3 sequence is CASSNRRDQPQHF. As DNA, the CDR3 is TGTGCCAGCTCAAACAGGCGAGATCAGCCCCAGCATTTT.

The genes are TRBV30 and TRBJ2-7; 8 nucleotides align to TRBD2. The germline V gene encodes CDR1 GTSNPN and CDR2 SVGIG (reference sequence). V lost 0 bases, J lost 4 bases, and 5 bases stayed unmatched. This CDR3 spans 14 amino acids. The CDR3: CAWSVGTRGYEQYF. Here the CDR3 DNA reads TGTGCCTGGAGTGTGGGGACTAGAGGATACGAGCAGTACTTC.

This chain uses TRBV2 with TRBJ1-2, with D possibly being TRBD1 (5 bases). CDR1 SNHLY and CDR2 FYNNEI come from the germline V gene. V was clipped by 7 bases and J by 7 bases, with 16 bases between them. The CDR3 totals 13 residues. CDR3 in DNA: TGTGCCAGCACCTACAGGAGGGAGGGTGGCTACACCTTC. Translation: CASTYRREGGYTF.

The chain has TRBV2 and TRBJ2-5; 12 bases are a match to TRBD2. With the DNA end fitting TRBJ2-7 better, the J assignment may be wrong. The CDR3 loop spans 14 amino acids. From germline, CDR1 is SNHLY and CDR2 FYNNEI. CDR3 nucleotides: TGTGCCAGCAGTGGACTAGCGGGGGTCTACGAGCAGTACTTC. Translated: CASSGLAGVYEQYF.

This clone is medium-sized by share. V is TRBV9 and J is TRBJ1-1; D is unresolved. Trimming pared 4 bases from V and 4 bases from J, leaving 17 bases between. This CDR3 is 15 amino acids long. CDR1 is SGDLS and CDR2 is YYNGEE in the germline V gene. CDR3 sequence: CASSPLMREGTEAFF. As DNA, the CDR3 is TGTGCCAGCAGCCCGCTGATGAGGGAGGGCACTGAAGCTTTCTTT.

This clone was seen just once. This rearrangement joins TRBV11-3 to TRBJ2-1; maybe TRBD2 (5 bases). The CDR3 spans 14 residues. The germline CDR1 and CDR2 sequences are SGHNT and YENEEA. Trimming pared 4 bases from V and 8 bases from J, leaving 15 bases between. The CDR3 DNA reads TGTGCCAGCAGCTCCGGAGGACCCCTAGATGAGCAGTTCTTC. This translates into CASSSGGPLDEQFF.

The CDR3 is CASSLEGGFVTEAFF. For the CDR3, the DNA is TGCGCCAGCAGCTTGGAAGGGGGGTTCGTCACTGAAGCTTTCTTT. The gene calls are TRBV5-1 and TRBJ1-1, with D tentatively TRBD1 (6 bases). V was pared by 0 bases and J by 4 bases, with 13 bases between. The CDR3 contains 15 residues. CDR1 is SGHRS and CDR2 is YFSETQ in the germline V gene.

The chain carries TRBV6-1 and TRBJ1-2, with a tentative D call TRBD1 (6 bases). The germline V gene has CDR1 MNHNS and CDR2 SASEGT. Trimming took off 4 bases at V and 6 bases at J, with 24 bases between the two ends. The CDR3 runs 17 residues. The CDR3 protein is CASSVRQGTHGRDGYTF. In nucleotides, the CDR3 is TGTGCCAGCAGTGTCCGTCAGGGGACGCATGGACGAGATGGCTACACCTTC.

The genes are TRBV19 and TRBJ2-2, with 9 bases that match TRBD2. This CDR3 has 14 residues. Trimming removed 7 bases from V and 6 bases from J; junction bases left unmatched: 6. Germline V lookup: CDR1 LNHDA, CDR2 SQIVND (reference sequence). CDR3 in amino acids: CASKPSGTAGELFF. The CDR3 nucleotides read TGTGCCAGTAAACCTAGCGGGACCGCCGGGGAGCTGTTTTTT. Full variable domain (rest looked up from reference TRBV19 and TRBJ2-2): DGGITQSPKYLFRKEGQNVTLSCEQNLNHDAMYWYRQDPGQGLRLIYYSQIVNDFQKGDIAEGYSVSREKKESFPLTVTSAQKNPTAFYLCASKPSGTAGELFFGEGSRLTVL.

This chain connects TRBV4-1 to TRBJ2-3; 7 nucleotides line up with TRBD2. V was pared by 2 bases and J by 5 bases, with 13 bases of the junction left unmatched. The CDR3 runs to 17 residues. Germline V lookup: CDR1 MGHRA, CDR2 YSYEKL. CDR3 nucleotide sequence: TGCGCCAGCAGCCAATTCCCAGCGGGGAGTTCGAAAGATACGCAGTATTTT. Its protein product is CASSQFPAGSSKDTQYF.

A single count supports this clone. CDR3 amino acids: CSVTTPGGDNEQFF. CDR3 DNA: TGCAGCGTAACTACCCCTGGGGGAGACAATGAGCAGTTCTTC. V is TRBV29-1 and J is TRBJ2-1; D tentatively reads TRBD1 or TRBD2 (5 bases each). Per the germline V gene, CDR1 is SQVTM and CDR2 is ANQGSEA. This CDR3 contains 14 residues. Trimming shortened V by 6 bases and J by 5 bases, and 17 bases separated the two germline ends.

The V and J genes are TRBV5-1 and TRBJ2-3, with D possibly matching TRBD1 (6 bases). This CDR3 is 15 amino acids long. V lost 3 bases and J 2 bases, leaving 13 bases between the germline ends. Germline CDR1 SGHRS, CDR2 YFSETQ. The CDR3, as DNA: TGCGCCAGCAGCTATCGACAGGTAAACACAGATACGCAGTATTTT. Translated: CASSYRQVNTDTQYF. Full variable domain (remainder filled in from reference TRBV5-1 and TRBJ2-3): KAGVTQTPRYLIKTRGQQVTLSCSPISGHRSVSWYQQTPGQGLQFLFEYFSETQRNKGNFPGRFSGRQFSNSRSEMNVSTLELGDSALYLCASSYRQVNTDTQYFGPGTRLTVL.

The V gene is TRBV5-6, the J gene TRBJ2-5; TRBD2 might be the D (6 bases). Trimming stripped 4 bases from V and 1 base from J, with 20 bases between. CDR1 is SGHDT, CDR2 YYEEEE, per germline. The CDR3 covers 17 residues. Here the CDR3 DNA reads TGTGCCAGCAGCGGAGGGTCCGGGTATCTCAGCCAAGAGACCCAGTACTTC. Translating it yields CASSGGSGYLSQETQYF.

On this clone itself: At one end the junction does not follow the germline gene, possibly because of a read error. This chain links TRBV6-1 with TRBJ1-2, with D maybe TRBD1 (6 bases). The length of the CDR3 is 11 residues. CDR1 and CDR2 (germline): MNHNS, SASEGT. The CDR3 reads CASSEAGQPFF. In nucleotides, the CDR3 is TGTGCCAGCAGTGAGGCCGGACAGCCCTTCTTC.

V gene TRBV5-4 combines with J gene TRBJ1-2, with 9 nucleotides matching TRBD1. Germline CDR1 and CDR2: SGHNT and YYREEE (reference sequence). After removal of 4 bases from V and 4 bases from J, the junction contained 14 bases not matched to a gene. The CDR3 is 17 residues long. The CDR3 reads CASSPGGTVTGGYGYTF. CDR3 nucleotide sequence: TGTGCCAGCAGCCCAGGGGGGACAGTGACAGGGGGCTATGGCTACACCTTC.

V and J are TRBV11-2 and TRBJ2-1, with 10 bases that match TRBD2. The germline V gene encodes CDR1 SGHAT and CDR2 FQNNGV. The CDR3 sequence is 19 residues long. Trimming removed 6 bases from V and 0 bases from J; junction bases left unmatched: 14. CDR3 bases: TGTGCCAGCAGAACTATTAGGCCCGGGACTAGCGACTCCTACAATGAGCAGTTCTTC. Translating it yields CASRTIRPGTSDSYNEQFF.

The chain joins TRBV5-6 to TRBJ1-5; a possible D gene is TRBD1 (5 bases). Germline CDR1 SGHDT, CDR2 YYEEEE. The CDR3 has 15 residues. V lost 1 base and J lost 5, with 13 bases in between. CDR3: CASSLWQGNYQPQHF. CDR3 coding DNA: TGTGCCAGCAGCTTGTGGCAGGGAAACTATCAGCCCCAGCATTTT. Full variable domain (rest looked up from reference TRBV5-6 and TRBJ1-5): DAGVTQSPTHLIKTRGQQVTLRCSPKSGHDTVSWYQQALGQGPQFIFQYYEEEERQRGNFPDRFSGHQFPNYSSELNVNALLLGDSALYLCASSLWQGNYQPQHFGDGTRLSIL.

This clone was seen a handful of times. V and J are TRBV30 and TRBJ2-1; TRBD1 aligns across 9 bases. V lost 0 bases to trimming and J lost 8 bases; unmatched junction nucleotides: 8. The CDR3 sequence is 15 residues long. CDR1 and CDR2 (germline): GTSNPN, SVGIG (reference sequence). The DNA for the CDR3 is TGTGCCTGGAGTGTAAGACAGGGGGTAGGAGATGAGCAGTTCTTC. It yields the protein CAWSVRQGVGDEQFF.

This sequence joins TRBV5-1 and TRBJ2-5, with D possibly matching TRBD2 (7 bases). Between the trimmed V and J ends, which lost 4 bases and 1 base, there was a span of 14 bases. This CDR3 comprises 15 residues. Germline V gene data show CDR1 as SGHRS and CDR2 as YFSETQ. The CDR3 is CASSPPGGIQETQYF. CDR3 sequence (DNA): TGCGCCAGCAGCCCGCCGGGGGGCATCCAAGAGACCCAGTACTTC.

CDR3 sequence: CASSRQAGYTF. CDR3 sequence (DNA): TGTGCCAGCAGCCGACAGGCGGGCTACACCTTC. This chain joins TRBV4-2 and TRBJ1-2, with D perhaps matching TRBD1 (6 bases). The germline V and J ends were trimmed by 4 bases and 8 bases, with 8 bases remaining between them. Germline CDR1 is LGHNA and CDR2 is YNFKEQ. This CDR3 comprises 11 residues.

This clone was counted once. This chain joins TRBV2 and TRBJ1-4, with D perhaps matching TRBD1 (5 bases). With 3 bases removed from V and 10 bases from J, the gap between germline ends came to 12 bases. This CDR3 is built from 13 residues. Germline values: CDR1 SNHLY, CDR2 FYNNEI. The CDR3 DNA reads as TGTGCCAGCAGTGAGTCGGGGAGGGGAAAACTGTTTTTT. Translating it yields CASSESGRGKLFF.

V is TRBV19 and J is TRBJ2-3; 15 positions match TRBD2. Per the germline V gene, CDR1 is LNHDA and CDR2 is SQIVND (reference sequence). The length of the CDR3 is 17 residues. The ends lost 3 bases at V and 3 bases at J; junction bases unmatched: 4. The CDR3 protein is CASSMVGTSGRTDTQYF. CDR3 DNA sequence: TGTGCCAGTAGTATGGTGGGGACTAGCGGGAGGACAGATACGCAGTATTTT.

The rearrangement links TRBV4-1 to TRBJ2-7; D not resolved. Trimming stripped 0 bases from V and 2 bases from J, with 11 bases between. CDR1 and CDR2 from the germline V gene are MGHRA and YSYEKL. The CDR3 is 15 residues long. This CDR3 reads CASSQDRWLAYEQYF. The CDR3 nucleotides read TGCGCCAGCAGCCAAGATCGCTGGCTAGCCTACGAGCAGTACTTC.

This clone was recorded once. This chain links TRBV27 with TRBJ2-7; D unresolved. CDR1 is MNHEY and CDR2 is SMNVEV in the germline V gene (reference sequence). CDR3 length: 15 amino acids. The V end lost 9 bases, the J end lost 4 bases, and 22 bases lay between the germline ends. The CDR3 nucleotides read TGTGCCAGTGCCCCAGATGGGCCGAGGTTTTACGAGCAGTACTTC. Translated: CASAPDGPRFYEQYF.

The chain combines TRBV19 with TRBJ2-5; D not certain. This CDR3 is built from 13 residues. The germline V and J ends were trimmed by 2 bases and 4 bases, with 8 bases remaining between them. CDR1 LNHDA and CDR2 SQIVND come from the germline V gene (reference sequence). The CDR3 DNA reads TGTGCCAGTAGTATATCCGTCTTAGAGACCCAGTACTTC. Translated: CASSISVLETQYF. The whole variable domain, remainder taken from reference TRBV19 and TRBJ2-5, is DGGITQSPKYLFRKEGQNVTLSCEQNLNHDAMYWYRQDPGQGLRLIYYSQIVNDFQKGDIAEGYSVSREKKESFPLTVTSAQKNPTAFYLCASSISVLETQYFGPGTRLLVL.

The chain uses TRBV6-5 and TRBJ2-5; TRBD2 agrees at 11 bases. CDR3 length: 16 amino acids. J lost 5 bases, V lost 2 bases, and 7 bases had no gene match. Germline CDR1 reads MNHEY; CDR2 reads SVGAGI. CDR3 nucleotides: TGTGCCAGCAGTTACAGTTTCCTAGCGGGAGGCGAGACCCAGTACTTC. Residues: CASSYSFLAGGETQYF.

V gene TRBV11-2 combines with J gene TRBJ2-2, with D perhaps matching TRBD2 (5 bases). The CDR3 covers 17 residues. Trimming took 4 bases from V and 1 from J, leaving 16 bases between them. Germline V lookup: CDR1 SGHAT, CDR2 FQNNGV. This CDR3 reads CASSSLGQRKNTGELFF. DNA for the CDR3: TGTGCCAGCAGCTCCCTTGGCCAGCGGAAGAACACCGGGGAGCTGTTTTTT. The entire variable domain, with the rest obtained from reference TRBV11-2 and TRBJ2-2, is as follows: EAGVAQSPRYKIIEKRQSVAFWCNPISGHATLYWYQQILGQGPKLLIQFQNNGVVDDSQLPKDRFSAERLKGVDSTLKIQPAKLEDSAVYLCASSSLGQRKNTGELFFGEGSRLTVL.